These 32 T cell receptor beta chains originate from one sample sequenced in a study of blood T cell repertoires in COVID-19. Profiled with immunoSEQ multiplex PCR; TCRdb holds only in-frame clones, not every one. The table lists hundreds of thousands of clones, 75% to 85% of them singletons. The material sequenced was peripheral blood. Receptors originate from a woman aged 45-65 years with acute or convalescent COVID-19.

CDR3 protein: CASSELYRGQEEQYF. As DNA, the CDR3 is TGTGCCAGCAGTGAGTTGTACAGGGGTCAGGAAGAGCAGTACTTC. The chain carries TRBV6-1 and TRBJ2-7, with 7 nucleotides matching TRBD1. The CDR3 sequence is 15 residues long. Trimming removed 3 bases from V and 7 bases from J; junction bases left unmatched: 12. Germline V lookup: CDR1 MNHNS, CDR2 SASEGT.

In its sample, this clone was seen a few times. The genes are TRBV7-2 and TRBJ1-6; the D gene is possibly TRBD1 (5 bases). The CDR3 contains 16 residues. Deletions cut 3 bases from V and 5 bases from J, with 14 bases between. Germline lookup yields CDR1 SGHTA and CDR2 FQGNSA. The CDR3 region has the DNA TGTGCCAGCAGCTTCTCAGGGCAGCCCGATAATTCACCCCTCCACTTT. It codes for CASSFSGQPDNSPLHF.

V usage is TRBV28 and J usage is TRBJ1-6; 7 bases align to TRBD1. Per the germline V gene, CDR1 is MDHEN and CDR2 is SYDVKM. V gave up 5 bases and J gave up 5 bases; unmatched junction bases: 6. This CDR3 comprises 15 residues. The CDR3 region has the DNA TGTGCCAGCAGTCCAGGACAGGCTGATAATTCACCCCTCCACTTT. As protein: CASSPGQADNSPLHF.

A note on this clone: The junction departs from the called germline gene at one end, perhaps through a read error. The rearrangement uses TRBV10-3 and TRBJ2-1; TRBD1 is a possible D gene (6 bases). The CDR3 covers 15 residues. The germline CDR1 and CDR2 sequences are ENHRY and SYGVKD. CDR3 in amino acids: CAISETGDRYTEQFF. The CDR3 bases are TGTGCCATCAGTGAAACCGGCGACAGGTACACTGAGCAGTTCTTC.

The V and J genes are TRBV28 and TRBJ2-7; TRBD1 matches at 8 bases. This CDR3 comprises 15 residues. Trimming at V came to 1 base and at J to 1 base, leaving 3 bases not matched to a gene. Germline CDR1 is MDHEN and CDR2 is SYDVKM. CDR3 amino acids: CASSLLRQGSYEQYF. The CDR3 nucleotides read TGTGCCAGCAGTTTATTGCGACAGGGGTCCTACGAGCAGTACTTC. The full variable domain, in which reference TRBV28 and TRBJ2-7 provide the parts outside the CDR3, is DVKVTQSSRYLVKRTGEKVFLECVQDMDHENMFWYRQDPGLGLRLIYFSYDVKMKEKGDIPEGYSVSREKKERFSLILESASTNQTSMYLCASSLLRQGSYEQYFGPGTRLTVT.

This clone appeared a few times. The rearrangement links TRBV27 to TRBJ1-2, with unresolved D. The V gene lost 2 bases and the J gene lost 1 base, with 8 bases spanning the gap. CDR1 is MNHEY, CDR2 SMNVEV, per germline (reference sequence). This CDR3 is 14 amino acids long. The CDR3 loop reads CASSLRGSNYGYTF. The CDR3 region has the DNA TGTGCCAGCAGTTTACGAGGCAGTAACTATGGCTACACCTTC.

The chain uses TRBV7-9 and TRBJ2-7, with 10 bases that match TRBD1. This CDR3 spans 13 amino acids. The J segment lost 5 bases and the V segment lost 5 bases, leaving 3 bases of the junction unmatched. From germline, CDR1 is SEHNR and CDR2 FQNEAQ (reference sequence). CDR3 sequence reads: CASSRGTGDEQYF. The CDR3 region has the DNA TGTGCCAGCAGCCGAGGGACAGGGGACGAGCAGTACTTC.

This clone was recorded a few times. The chain combines TRBV10-3 with TRBJ2-5; D ambiguous. Trimming removed 4 bases from V and 5 bases from J, with 14 bases in between. This CDR3 spans 14 amino acids. From germline, CDR1 is ENHRY and CDR2 SYGVKD. The CDR3 coding sequence is TGTGCCATCAGTGGTTGGTCGGGTCGGGAGACCCAGTACTTC. Encoded protein: CAISGWSGRETQYF.

The chain recombines TRBV10-3 with TRBJ1-4; maybe TRBD1 (5 bases). The CDR3 covers 13 residues. Germline CDR1 reads ENHRY; CDR2 reads SYGVKD. The V and J ends lost 11 bases and 5 bases respectively, with 15 bases between them. The CDR3 DNA reads as TGTGCCGTTTCAGGGAGGTTGAATGAAAAACTGTTTTTT. Translation gives CAVSGRLNEKLFF.

This chain connects TRBV18 to TRBJ2-2; maybe TRBD1 (5 bases). Germline V lookup: CDR1 KGHSH, CDR2 LQKENI. The CDR3 contains 13 residues. Between the trimmed V and J ends, which lost 5 bases and 6 bases, there was a span of 10 bases. CDR3 nucleotide sequence: TGTGCCAGCTCAACCAGGGTCCCCGGGGAGCTGTTTTTT. This sequence encodes CASSTRVPGELFF.

The chain has TRBV12-3 or TRBV12-4 and TRBJ2-3, with D perhaps TRBD1 (6 bases). The length of the CDR3 is 13 residues. Deletions cut 6 bases from V and 10 bases from J, with 17 bases between. The CDR3 DNA follows: TGTGCCAGCAGCGGAGACTGGGGGCCCGCGCAGTATTTT. The encoded protein is CASSGDWGPAQYF.

The CDR3 region is CASSQGGYNSPLHF. CDR3 nucleotide sequence: TGCGCCAGCTCGCAGGGGGGCTATAATTCACCCCTCCACTTT. This chain links TRBV5-1 with TRBJ1-6; 7 bases are a match to TRBD1. The CDR3 has 14 amino acids. The germline V gene encodes CDR1 SGHRS and CDR2 YFSETQ. J gave up 3 bases and V 7 bases, and 4 bases lay outside the gene matches. Supplemented by reference TRBV5-1 and TRBJ1-6, the full variable domain reads KAGVTQTPRYLIKTRGQQVTLSCSPISGHRSVSWYQQTPGQGLQFLFEYFSETQRNKGNFPGRFSGRQFSNSRSEMNVSTLELGDSALYLCASSQGGYNSPLHFGNGTRLTVT.

The chain links TRBV7-9 to TRBJ2-1, with D tentatively TRBD2 (6 bases). Trimming removed 4 bases from V and 0 bases from J, with 19 bases in between. The CDR3 has 18 residues. Per the germline V gene, CDR1 is SEHNR and CDR2 is FQNEAQ (reference sequence). CDR3 sequence: CASSSPRAGRSSYNEQFF. The CDR3 coding sequence is TGTGCCAGCAGCTCCCCCCGGGCGGGACGGAGCTCCTACAATGAGCAGTTCTTC.

A single count supports this clone. The chain is built from TRBV5-4 and TRBJ1-2, with D perhaps matching TRBD1 (5 bases). Germline CDR1 SGHNT, CDR2 YYREEE (reference sequence). V was clipped by 3 bases and J by 1 base, with 7 bases between them. The CDR3 spans 13 residues. CDR3 coding DNA: TGTGCCAGCAGCTCAGACAGTAACTATGGCTACACCTTC. As protein: CASSSDSNYGYTF.

CDR3 residues: CASSQDPWGSQKLFF. The CDR3 region has the DNA TGCGCCAGCAGCCAAGATCCTTGGGGCAGTCAAAAACTGTTTTTT. The chain recombines TRBV4-1 with TRBJ1-4, with D possibly being TRBD1 (5 bases). The CDR3 spans 15 residues. Trimming stripped 0 bases from V and 9 bases from J, with 14 bases between. Germline CDR1 and CDR2: MGHRA and YSYEKL.

This sequence joins TRBV6-2 or TRBV6-3 and TRBJ2-7; 7 bases agree with TRBD1. CDR3 size: 15 residues. The junction had 8 bases not matched to a gene; V was cut back by 0 bases and J by 6 bases. Germline V gives CDR1 MNHEY, CDR2 SVGEGT. The DNA for the CDR3 is TGTGCCAGCAGTTACTCGCGGACAGGTAGTGCCGAGCAGTACTTC. Its translation: CASSYSRTGSAEQYF.

This clone was counted between two and nine times. The rearrangement joins TRBV27 to TRBJ1-1, with unresolved D. Germline V gene lookup returns CDR1 MNHEY and CDR2 SMNVEV (reference sequence). V lost 3 bases and J lost 4, with 9 bases in between. The CDR3 runs 13 residues. The CDR3 DNA sequence: TGTGCCAGCAGTTTTTTGGAGGGCACTGAAGCTTTCTTT. Translated: CASSFLEGTEAFF.

The rearrangement links TRBV11-2 to TRBJ1-5; no definite D call. CDR1 is SGHAT and CDR2 is FQNNGV in the germline V gene. V lost 8 bases and J lost 3, with 11 bases in between. CDR3 length equals 13 residues. Here the CDR3 DNA reads TGTGCCAGCGCGGCAAGCGACAATCAGCCCCAGCATTTT. It translates to CASAASDNQPQHF.

The V gene is TRBV2, the J gene TRBJ2-1; a possible D gene is TRBD2 (6 bases). The V gene's germline CDR1 is SNHLY and CDR2 FYNNEI. CDR3 length: 14 residues. Trimming shortened V by 7 bases and J by 1 base, and 11 bases separated the two germline ends. The CDR3 loop reads CASIPGLSYNEQFF. As DNA, the CDR3 is TGTGCCAGCATACCGGGACTTTCCTACAATGAGCAGTTCTTC.

This clone was recorded once. The rearrangement joins TRBV6-5 to TRBJ1-6; D is uncertain. The CDR3 spans 13 residues. The germline V and J ends were trimmed by 7 bases and 6 bases, with 10 bases remaining between them. In germline, CDR1 is MNHEY, CDR2 SVGAGI. CDR3 DNA sequence: TGTGCCAGCACGGAGGGCGGTAATTCACCCCTCCACTTT. The encoded protein is CASTEGGNSPLHF.

The chain uses TRBV6-5 and TRBJ1-5, with 7 bases that match TRBD1. This CDR3 is built from 14 residues. With 6 bases clipped from V and 4 bases from J, the junction kept 6 bases outside the gene matches. CDR1 is MNHEY, CDR2 SVGAGI, per germline. The CDR3 protein is CASRQQGNNQPQHF. CDR3 nucleotide sequence: TGTGCCAGCAGGCAACAGGGGAATAATCAGCCCCAGCATTTT.

The gene calls are TRBV4-2 and TRBJ1-2, with D unclear. The CDR3 totals 14 residues. CDR1 and CDR2 from the germline V gene are LGHNA and YNFKEQ. The V end lost 0 bases, the J end lost 4 bases, and 9 bases lay between the germline ends. As DNA, the CDR3 is TGTGCCAGCAGCCAAGATCCGGGGTCCTATGGCTACACCTTC. The encoded protein is CASSQDPGSYGYTF.

V and J are TRBV30 and TRBJ2-1; D possibly corresponds to TRBD2 (7 bases). V was pared by 0 bases and J by 5 bases, with 17 bases between. Germline assignment: CDR1 GTSNPN and CDR2 SVGIG (reference sequence). CDR3 size: 16 residues. CDR3 nucleotides: TGTGCCTGGAGTGTACCGGACAGCGGGGTGGACAATGAGCAGTTCTTC. This sequence encodes CAWSVPDSGVDNEQFF.

This clone was seen a few times. The rearrangement links TRBV5-6 to TRBJ2-1; TRBD1 is a possible D gene (6 bases). The germline CDR1 and CDR2 sequences are SGHDT and YYEEEE. This CDR3 spans 15 amino acids. V was pared by 0 bases and J by 2 bases, with 9 bases between. CDR3 bases: TGTGCCAGCAGCTTGGAACAGGGACCCTACAATGAGCAGTTCTTC. It yields the protein CASSLEQGPYNEQFF.

The chain is built from TRBV7-2 and TRBJ1-5; 8 bases are shared with TRBD1. V lost 5 bases, J lost 5 bases, and 8 bases stayed unmatched. This CDR3 is built from 15 residues. CDR1 and CDR2 (germline): SGHTA, FQGNSA. The CDR3 DNA reads as TGTGCCAGCAGCCCGGGGGACAGGCGGGATCAGCCCCAGCATTTT. It specifies CASSPGDRRDQPQHF.

V usage is TRBV5-1 and J usage is TRBJ2-1; D is undetermined. This CDR3 region has 15 residues. In germline, CDR1 is SGHRS, CDR2 YFSETQ. V was pared by 0 bases and J by 6 bases, with 13 bases between. The DNA for the CDR3 is TGCGCCAGCAGCTTGGCGTCTAAACAGCTCAATGAGCAGTTCTTC. The encoded protein is CASSLASKQLNEQFF.

The V call is TRBV5-1, the J call TRBJ1-1; 11 bases are a match to TRBD1. V gave up 4 bases and J gave up 4 bases; unmatched junction bases: 6. Germline assignment: CDR1 SGHRS and CDR2 YFSETQ. This CDR3 has 15 amino acids. CDR3 sequence (DNA): TGCGCCAGCAGCCAAGGACAGGGGGCCGGCACTGAAGCTTTCTTT. Amino acid sequence: CASSQGQGAGTEAFF. Variable domain in full (rest from reference TRBV5-1 and TRBJ1-1): KAGVTQTPRYLIKTRGQQVTLSCSPISGHRSVSWYQQTPGQGLQFLFEYFSETQRNKGNFPGRFSGRQFSNSRSEMNVSTLELGDSALYLCASSQGQGAGTEAFFGQGTRLTVV.

The rearrangement uses TRBV4-1 and TRBJ1-5; D not certain. Germline assignment: CDR1 MGHRA and CDR2 YSYEKL. The germline V and J ends were trimmed by 1 base and 4 bases, with 5 bases remaining between them. This CDR3 region has 13 residues. CDR3 in DNA: TGCGCCAGCAGCCAAGTCCAAAATCAGCCCCAGCATTTT. Translation gives CASSQVQNQPQHF.

This clone appeared once. The chain combines TRBV7-2 with TRBJ1-5; TRBD1 agrees at 7 bases. The CDR3 has 15 residues. J was trimmed by 2 bases and V by 3 bases; bases with no gene match: 4. Looked up from germline, CDR1 is SGHTA and CDR2 is FQGNSA. CDR3 coding DNA: TGTGCCAGCAGCTTCCACGACAGGGGCAATCAGCCCCAGCATTTT. Translating gives CASSFHDRGNQPQHF. Together with reference TRBV7-2 and TRBJ1-5, the CDR3 gives the full variable domain: GAGVSQSPSNKVTEKGKDVELRCDPISGHTALYWYRQSLGQGLEFLIYFQGNSAPDKSGLPSDRFSAERTGGSVSTLTIQRTQQEDSAVYLCASSFHDRGNQPQHFGDGTRLSIL.

V and J are TRBV5-1 and TRBJ2-7; D might be TRBD1 (5 bases). Germline assignment: CDR1 SGHRS and CDR2 YFSETQ. Trimming took off 2 bases at V and 0 bases at J, with 9 bases between the two ends. This CDR3 is built from 14 residues. This chain's CDR3 is CASSFTGSSYEQYF. For the CDR3, the DNA is TGCGCCAGCAGCTTCACAGGTAGCTCCTACGAGCAGTACTTC.

CDR3 coding DNA: TGTGCCAGCAGTTTATCCGGGTGGGGACTCGACGAGCAGTACTTC. Amino acids: CASSLSGWGLDEQYF. V and J are TRBV28 and TRBJ2-7, with D maybe TRBD2 (6 bases). Trimming pared 1 base from V and 5 bases from J, leaving 15 bases between. The CDR3 contains 15 residues. Looked up from germline, CDR1 is MDHEN and CDR2 is SYDVKM.

The V gene is TRBV25-1, the J gene TRBJ2-2, with 12 nucleotides matching TRBD2. With V trimmed by 7 bases and J by 4 bases, 4 bases remained unmatched. The germline V gene has CDR1 MGHDK and CDR2 SYGVNS. The length of the CDR3 is 15 residues. CDR3 region: CASTGLAGPTGELFF. CDR3 DNA sequence: TGTGCCAGCACCGGACTAGCGGGGCCCACCGGGGAGCTGTTTTTT.